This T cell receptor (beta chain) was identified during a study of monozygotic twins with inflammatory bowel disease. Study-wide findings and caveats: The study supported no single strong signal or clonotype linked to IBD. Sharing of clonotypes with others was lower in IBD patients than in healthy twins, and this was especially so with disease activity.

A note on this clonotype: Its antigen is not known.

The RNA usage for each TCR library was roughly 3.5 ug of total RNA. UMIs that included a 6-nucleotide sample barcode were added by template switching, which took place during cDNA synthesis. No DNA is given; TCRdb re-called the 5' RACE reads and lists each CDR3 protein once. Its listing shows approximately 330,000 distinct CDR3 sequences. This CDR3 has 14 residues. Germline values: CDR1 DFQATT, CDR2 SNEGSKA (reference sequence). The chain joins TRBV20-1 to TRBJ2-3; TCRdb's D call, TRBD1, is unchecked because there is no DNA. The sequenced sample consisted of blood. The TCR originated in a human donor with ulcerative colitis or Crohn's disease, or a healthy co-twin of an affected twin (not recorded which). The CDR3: CSASGSGDTDTQYF.